The rows below give T cell receptor beta chains drawn from one sample of a study of blood T cells in healthy people across ages. TCRdb reanalysed the 5' RACE reads using MiXCR and keeps one entry per CDR3 protein. The repertoire consists of about a million distinct CDR3 sequences, with 45% to 60% occurring once and the leading ten covering roughly a fifth. Material for sequencing was blood. The receptor source for this set is a woman aged 55-69 years in good health. Both conserved end residues are part of each CDR3. The D gene is left open where the match is weak. Rows may omit the clone size; those that give it use once, few, many or a size class.

j_gene,abundance,d_gene,v_gene,CDR3aa,CDR3nt
TRBJ2-2,.,TRBD1,TRBV25-1,CASSLPGTGSGELFF,TGTGCCAGCAGTCTTCCCGGGACAGGGTCCGGGGAGCTGTTTTTT
TRBJ1-6,.,.,TRBV25-1,CASQAHSAAWDNSPLHF,TGTGCCAGCCAAGCCCACTCAGCCGCCTGGGATAATTCACCCCTCCACTTT
TRBJ1-6,few,.,TRBV11-2,CASSFSGDNSPLHF,TGTGCCAGCAGCTTTTCGGGAGATAATTCACCCCTCCACTTT
TRBJ1-5,many,.,TRBV12-3/TRBV12-4,CASSLGGGQPQHF,TGTGCCAGCAGTTTAGGGGGAGGTCAGCCCCAGCATTTT
TRBJ2-1,few,TRBD2,TRBV27,CASTKLPTSKRYNEQFF,TGTGCCAGCACCAAACTCCCGACTAGCAAGAGGTACAATGAGCAGTTCTTC
TRBJ2-7,few,.,TRBV7-9,CASSSPGQSTDQFRYEQYF,TGTGCCAGCAGCTCCCCCGGTCAATCAACGGACCAATTCCGATACGAGCAGTACTTC
TRBJ2-1,.,TRBD2,TRBV20-1,CSATSRAGALYEQFF,TGCAGTGCTACCTCGCGAGCGGGAGCCCTCTATGAGCAGTTCTTC
TRBJ2-3,.,.,TRBV24-1,CATSDVLVTDTQYF,TGTGCCACCAGTGATGTGCTAGTGACAGATACGCAGTATTTT
TRBJ2-7,once,.,TRBV6-2/TRBV6-3,CGSSYNGYEQYF,TGTGGCAGCAGTTACAACGGCTACGAGCAGTACTTC
TRBJ2-5,.,TRBD2,TRBV30,CARRLGTSGNEQYF,TGTGCCCGTCGTCTCGGGACTAGCGGCAATGAGCAGTACTTC
TRBJ2-1,few,.,TRBV20-1,CSATTLVNEQFF,TGCAGTGCCACGACCTTAGTCAATGAGCAGTTCTTC
TRBJ2-5,.,TRBD1,TRBV5-5,CASSPQGVTETQYF,TGTGCCAGCAGCCCCCAGGGGGTAACTGAGACCCAGTACTTC
TRBJ2-7,.,.,TRBV20-1,CSAIGKGAYEQYF,TGCAGTGCTATTGGGAAGGGGGCCTACGAGCAGTACTTC
TRBJ1-2,.,TRBD1,TRBV12-3/TRBV12-4,CASSLVPGQSGYTF,TGTGCCAGCAGTTTAGTTCCGGGACAGTCTGGCTACACCTTC
TRBJ2-7,.,.,TRBV29-1,CSVENGPAYEQYF,TGCAGCGTTGAAAACGGGCCCGCCTACGAGCAGTACTTC
TRBJ1-6,.,.,TRBV12-3/TRBV12-4,CASSVQEGPSPLHF,TGTGCCAGTAGTGTACAGGAGGGTCCTTCACCCCTCCACTTT
TRBJ1-2,.,.,TRBV6-6,CASTAASANYGYTF,TGTGCCAGCACTGCAGCTTCAGCTAACTATGGCTACACCTTC
TRBJ2-7,.,TRBD1,TRBV27,CASSTRQGHYEQYF,TGTGCCAGCAGTACCAGACAGGGCCACTACGAGCAGTACTTC
TRBJ2-3,few,.,TRBV7-2,CASSWGAPSTDTQYF,TGTGCCAGCAGCTGGGGGGCTCCCAGCACAGATACGCAGTATTTT
TRBJ2-1,.,TRBD2,TRBV12-3/TRBV12-4,CASSSPPLAANEQFF,TGTGCCAGCAGTTCCCCCCCACTAGCGGCCAATGAGCAGTTCTTC
TRBJ2-6,few,.,TRBV29-1,CSVAGDGVSGANVLTF,TGCAGCGTTGCAGGCGACGGTGTCTCTGGGGCCAACGTCCTGACTTTC
TRBJ2-7,many,.,TRBV29-1,CSVEQGNFGYEQYF,TGCAGCGTTGAACAGGGGAATTTTGGCTACGAGCAGTACTTC
TRBJ2-4,.,.,TRBV28,CAIYDGAKNIQYF,TGTGCCATATACGACGGGGCCAAAAACATTCAGTACTTC
TRBJ2-1,few,.,TRBV7-9,CASSLQVSNEQFF,TGTGCCAGCAGCTTACAGGTCTCCAATGAGCAGTTCTTC
TRBJ2-7,.,.,TRBV5-6,CASSRETFLAYEQYF,TGTGCCAGCAGCCGAGAGACCTTCCTTGCCTACGAGCAGTACTTC
TRBJ2-3,.,TRBD1,TRBV7-3,CASSPGTGNTQYF,TGTGCCAGCAGTCCCGGGACAGGGAATACGCAGTATTTT
TRBJ2-3,few,TRBD2,TRBV11-2,CAVSGSLIDTQYF,TGTGCCGTCAGCGGGAGCCTGATAGATACGCAGTATTTT
TRBJ1-5,.,.,TRBV5-1,CASRGGQPQHF,TGCGCCAGCAGGGGAGGTCAGCCCCAGCATTTT
TRBJ2-1,.,.,TRBV9,CASSADWAFYNEQFF,TGTGCCAGCAGCGCGGACTGGGCCTTCTACAATGAGCAGTTCTTC
TRBJ2-1,many,.,TRBV5-1,CASGRDRDNEQFF,TGCGCCAGCGGGAGGGACAGAGACAATGAGCAGTTCTTC
TRBJ2-7,.,.,TRBV29-1,CSAQGQTYHEQYF,TGCAGCGCCCAAGGACAGACATACCACGAGCAGTACTTC
TRBJ2-5,.,.,TRBV11-2,CASSCTYSRDGVGETQYF,TGTGCCAGCAGCTGCACCTACTCCCGGGACGGGGTCGGTGAGACCCAGTACTTC
TRBJ2-3,.,TRBD2,TRBV5-5,CASTKWLAGKDTQYF,TGTGCCAGCACCAAGTGGCTAGCGGGCAAAGATACGCAGTATTTT
TRBJ2-5,.,.,TRBV3-1,CASSQEPETQYF,TGTGCCAGCAGCCAAGAACCCGAGACCCAGTACTTC
TRBJ2-3,many,.,TRBV25-1,CASSVSGPRGDTQYF,TGTGCCAGCAGTGTAAGCGGGCCTCGCGGGGATACGCAGTATTTT
TRBJ2-1,.,TRBD2,TRBV20-1,CSAVARTSGAYNEQFF,TGCAGTGCTGTAGCCCGAACTAGCGGAGCCTACAATGAGCAGTTCTTC
TRBJ2-7,.,.,TRBV18,CASSPPYRDTRREQYF,TGTGCCAGCTCACCGCCTTACCGGGACACGCGCCGGGAGCAGTACTTC
TRBJ2-5,.,TRBD2,TRBV5-4,CASSLGGLAGVEETQYF,TGTGCCAGCAGCTTGGGGGGACTAGCGGGAGTTGAAGAGACCCAGTACTTC
TRBJ2-1,.,.,TRBV20-1,CSARVRASSYNEQFF,TGCAGTGCTAGAGTTAGGGCTAGCAGCTACAATGAGCAGTTCTTC
TRBJ2-3,.,TRBD2,TRBV2,CASSIEVLAGNRSDTQYF,TGTGCCAGCAGTATCGAAGTACTAGCGGGGAACCGGTCCGATACGCAGTATTTT
TRBJ1-4,.,.,TRBV4-1,CASGATPTNEKLFF,TGCGCCAGCGGGGCCACGCCAACTAATGAAAAACTGTTTTTT
TRBJ2-7,few,TRBD2,TRBV7-8,CASSAGLAKGHEQYF,TGTGCCAGCAGCGCAGGACTAGCAAAGGGTCACGAGCAGTACTTC
TRBJ2-3,.,.,TRBV7-9,CASSRVQNIQGLTDTQYF,TGTGCCAGCAGTAGGGTCCAGAATATCCAAGGTTTGACAGATACGCAGTATTTT
TRBJ2-5,.,.,TRBV7-2,CASSLGLGVVYQETQYF,TGTGCCAGCAGCTTAGGATTAGGGGTTGTGTACCAAGAGACCCAGTACTTC
TRBJ2-1,once,TRBD2,TRBV4-3,CASSQSLAGERAFF,TGCGCCAGCAGCCAAAGTCTAGCGGGGGAAAGGGCGTTCTTC
TRBJ2-3,.,.,TRBV7-2,CASSWGEGTDTQYF,TGTGCCAGCAGCTGGGGGGAAGGCACAGATACGCAGTATTTT
TRBJ1-5,.,.,TRBV7-9,CASSLMGRQDQPQHF,TGTGCCAGCAGCTTAATGGGAAGACAGGATCAGCCCCAGCATTTT
TRBJ2-1,.,.,TRBV7-9,CASSFQENEQFF,TGTGCCAGCAGCTTTCAGGAGAATGAGCAGTTCTTC
TRBJ2-5,.,TRBD2,TRBV12-3/TRBV12-4,CASSFPGLEETQYF,TGTGCCAGCAGTTTCCCGGGACTAGAAGAGACCCAGTACTTC